The T cell receptor beta chain under discussion was sequenced for a study of cytotoxic CD8 clonotypes in ibrutinib-treated CLL. Study information: Once treatment had gone on for a median of 12 months, range 6 to 36, response samples were drawn.

Researchers set a sequencing depth target of 1 in 200,000 to 1 in 1 million T cells. Assay used: immunoSEQ multiplex PCR; TCRdb lists only in-frame clones, some missing. The sample yields tens of thousands of clones, less than 60% seen once. Overall study results and limits: Public clonotypes (which were uncommon) either contracted or remained stable on treatment. Baseline values of clonality outstripped age-matched healthy donors and followed circulating CD8+ T-cell counts.

Germline trimming cut 6 bases from V and 4 bases from J; bases unmatched to any gene: 11. This CDR3 contains 18 residues. Germline V gene sequence: CDR1 ENHRY, CDR2 SYGVKD. With respect to this clone: As yet, its antigen is unknown.

The sequenced sample was PBMCs, obtained after 12 months of ibrutinib treatment. The receptor comes from a human donor with chronic lymphocytic leukemia. This chain joins TRBV10-3 and TRBJ2-2; 13 bases agree with TRBD2. The CDR3 DNA reads as TGTGCCATCAGGGAGCTGACTAGCGGGGGGCCGAGCACCGGGGAGCTGTTTTTT. This gives the protein CAIRELTSGGPSTGELFF.